This T cell receptor (beta chain) was identified during a study of T cell repertoires in cytomegalovirus infection. Trimming removed 5 bases from V and 0 bases from J, with 16 bases in between. CDR3 length: 16 amino acids. Germline V gene data show CDR1 as SGHVS and CDR2 as FQNEAQ. TCRdb re-derived calls from the reads in MiXCR, one entry per CDR3 protein. The sample has 650,000 to 900,000 distinct CDR3 sequences, about 33% seen once; the top ten hold roughly 12%. There are a few counts of this clonotype. What it binds is unknown. The rearrangement links TRBV7-8 to TRBJ1-1; a possible D gene is TRBD1 (6 bases). This TCR came from a human donor in good health (CMV status not recorded). Some clones in this sample may be carry-over from other donors' samples. Sequencing used cultured CD8+ T cells from PBMCs, obtained from culture after CMV antigen stimulation. This CDR3 reads CASSRTAGRLNTEAFF. The CDR3 DNA sequence: TGTGCCAGCAGCCGGACAGCGGGCAGGTTGAACACTGAAGCTTTCTTT.